These T cell receptor beta chains were read from a single sample in a study of blood T cells in healthy people across ages. TCRdb fed the 5' RACE reads into MiXCR, producing one record per CDR3 protein. The data contain 1.5 million to 2 million distinct CDR3 sequences, almost 35% of them singletons. Sequenced: blood. The receptor set was obtained from a woman in her twenties or thirties in good health. Each CDR3 is given with its conserved first and last residue. The D gene is left open where the match is weak. Not all rows give a size; the values are once, few, many and, for expanded clones, a class.

v_call,clone_size,j_call,d_call,cdr3_aa,cdr3_nt
TRBV15,NA,TRBJ2-1,TRBD1,CATSRARGQEYEQFF,TGTGCCACCAGCAGAGCTCGGGGACAGGAATATGAGCAGTTCTTC
TRBV5-1,NA,TRBJ2-3,NA,CASSLDGMRTDTQYF,TGCGCCAGCAGCTTGGACGGGATGAGGACAGATACGCAGTATTTT
TRBV4-1,few,TRBJ2-7,NA,CASSQVDRRAYEQYF,TGCGCCAGCAGCCAGGTTGACAGGCGAGCCTACGAGCAGTACTTC
TRBV11-2,NA,TRBJ2-3,TRBD2,CASSLATSGRGGTQYF,TGTGCCAGCAGCTTAGCCACTAGCGGGAGGGGGGGTACGCAGTATTTT
TRBV7-6,NA,TRBJ2-2,TRBD2,CASSLGGGLDTGELFF,TGTGCCAGCAGCTTAGGTGGGGGACTAGACACCGGGGAGCTGTTTTTT
TRBV20-1,NA,TRBJ2-2,TRBD1,CSAWNRGNTGELFF,TGCAGTGCTTGGAACAGGGGTAACACCGGGGAGCTGTTTTTT
TRBV20-1,few,TRBJ2-5,TRBD2,CSARFPGLQETQYF,TGCAGTGCTAGATTTCCGGGACTACAAGAGACCCAGTACTTC
TRBV19,NA,TRBJ2-7,TRBD2,CASSRLAGALNSYEQYF,TGTGCCAGTAGTCGTCTAGCGGGGGCCCTGAACTCCTACGAGCAGTACTTC
TRBV5-1,few,TRBJ2-1,TRBD2,CASATSGFYNEQFF,TGCGCCAGCGCGACTAGCGGGTTCTACAATGAGCAGTTCTTC
TRBV5-1,NA,TRBJ2-3,TRBD2,CASNAWGLAVEDTQYF,TGCGCCAGCAACGCCTGGGGACTAGCGGTTGAAGATACGCAGTATTTT
TRBV2,few,TRBJ1-2,NA,CASSEGTRYGYTF,TGTGCCAGCAGTGAAGGGACACGCTATGGCTACACCTTC
TRBV5-1,NA,TRBJ2-2,NA,CASNQVNTGELFF,TGCGCCAGCAATCAGGTGAACACCGGGGAGCTGTTTTTT
TRBV7-2,NA,TRBJ2-7,NA,CTSSRTGNIRGEQYF,TGTACCAGCAGTAGGACGGGGAACATAAGGGGCGAGCAGTACTTC
TRBV3-1,few,TRBJ2-1,NA,CASSQDYLSSYNEQFF,TGTGCCAGCAGCCAAGATTACCTTTCGTCCTACAATGAGCAGTTCTTC
TRBV20-1,few,TRBJ1-4,NA,CSARDGDSNEKLFF,TGCAGTGCTCGGGACGGGGATTCTAATGAAAAACTGTTTTTT
TRBV29-1,few,TRBJ2-5,TRBD2,CSVEGRGGRVEETQYF,TGCAGCGTTGAAGGACGCGGGGGGCGGGTTGAAGAGACCCAGTACTTC
TRBV4-1,few,TRBJ1-1,NA,CASSQVADPNEAFF,TGCGCCAGCAGCCAAGTGGCAGACCCGAACGAAGCTTTCTTT
TRBV12-3/TRBV12-4,few,TRBJ1-6,NA,CASSFLADNSPLHF,TGTGCCAGCAGTTTTCTGGCAGATAATTCACCCCTCCACTTT
TRBV12-5,NA,TRBJ2-1,TRBD2,CASGLSGGGRNEQFF,TGTGCTAGTGGTTTGTCGGGGGGGGGCCGGAATGAGCAGTTCTTC
TRBV5-1,few,TRBJ2-1,NA,CASSWGGLSPLLSNEQFF,TGCGCCAGCAGCTGGGGAGGTCTCAGCCCCCTGTTGAGCAATGAGCAGTTCTTC
TRBV10-1,few,TRBJ2-1,NA,CASRRDGYNEQFF,TGTGCCAGCAGGCGGGACGGGTACAATGAGCAGTTCTTC
TRBV20-1,NA,TRBJ2-5,TRBD1,CSASGTGGGEETQYF,TGCAGTGCTAGTGGCACAGGGGGAGGCGAGGAGACCCAGTACTTC
TRBV29-1,NA,TRBJ2-3,NA,CSSGQFAKKGDTQYF,TGCAGCTCCGGACAGTTCGCAAAAAAAGGGGATACGCAGTATTTT
TRBV4-2,NA,TRBJ2-7,NA,CASSQALQSYEQYF,TGTGCCAGCAGCCAAGCTCTACAGAGCTACGAGCAGTACTTC
TRBV15,NA,TRBJ1-2,TRBD1,CATRQGVDYGYTF,TGTGCCACAAGACAGGGGGTAGACTATGGCTACACCTTC
TRBV5-1,NA,TRBJ2-1,TRBD2,CASSFGPGEGRWNEQFF,TGCGCCAGCAGCTTTGGGCCGGGGGAGGGCCGGTGGAATGAGCAGTTCTTC
TRBV5-6,few,TRBJ2-5,NA,CASSAVVSETQYF,TGTGCCAGCAGCGCTGTAGTATCCGAGACCCAGTACTTC
TRBV11-2,NA,TRBJ1-2,TRBD1,CASSRDSFNYGYTF,TGTGCCAGCAGCAGGGACAGCTTTAACTATGGCTACACCTTC
TRBV5-4,NA,TRBJ2-1,TRBD2,CASSWGLPEQFF,TGTGCCAGCAGCTGGGGACTACCTGAGCAGTTCTTC
TRBV20-1,NA,TRBJ1-4,NA,CSARLGALNEKLFF,TGCAGTGCTAGGCTAGGGGCGCTGAATGAAAAACTGTTTTTT
TRBV12-3/TRBV12-4,NA,TRBJ1-2,NA,CASSAALNRSGGYTF,TGTGCCAGCAGTGCCGCGCTTAATAGATCCGGCGGCTACACCTTC
TRBV30,NA,TRBJ2-3,NA,CAWSRYADTQYF,TGTGCCTGGAGTAGGTATGCAGATACGCAGTATTTT
TRBV20-1,few,TRBJ2-1,TRBD2,CSATAGGPINEQFF,TGCAGTGCTACAGCGGGGGGGCCGATCAATGAGCAGTTCTTC
TRBV6-2/TRBV6-3,few,TRBJ2-5,NA,CASSFPQVFAVKETQYF,TGTGCCAGCAGTTTTCCCCAAGTCTTTGCGGTGAAAGAGACCCAGTACTTC
TRBV12-3/TRBV12-4,few,TRBJ1-5,NA,CASGWGGGGVDQPQHF,TGTGCCAGCGGATGGGGGGGAGGGGGAGTCGATCAGCCCCAGCATTTT
TRBV20-1,many,TRBJ2-1,TRBD2,CSASWTSGNGNEQFF,TGCAGTGCTAGTTGGACTAGCGGGAATGGAAATGAGCAGTTCTTC
TRBV27,NA,TRBJ1-4,NA,CASSQPGQLEKLFF,TGTGCCAGCAGTCAACCAGGACAGTTGGAAAAACTGTTTTTT
TRBV20-1,few,TRBJ1-6,NA,CSARGTVNSPLHF,TGCAGTGCTAGAGGGACGGTCAATTCACCCCTCCACTTT
TRBV25-1,few,TRBJ1-2,NA,CASLEGLGGNGYTF,TGTGCCAGTCTCGAAGGTCTCGGAGGTAATGGCTACACCTTC
TRBV29-1,NA,TRBJ1-1,NA,CSVEDLGREAFF,TGCAGCGTTGAAGATCTTGGGAGGGAAGCTTTCTTT
TRBV6-2/TRBV6-3,NA,TRBJ2-7,NA,CASSRTCDEQYF,TGTGCCAGCAGCCGAACCTGCGACGAGCAGTACTTC
TRBV30,NA,TRBJ2-6,NA,CAWAGVGANVPTF,TGTGCCTGGGCAGGGGTCGGGGCCAACGTCCCGACTTTC
TRBV7-9,NA,TRBJ1-5,NA,CASSLEGGRHQPQHF,TGTGCCAGCAGCTTAGAGGGTGGGCGTCATCAGCCCCAGCATTTT
TRBV7-6,NA,TRBJ2-7,NA,CASSQTVAKGAALPFYEQYF,TGTGCCAGCAGCCAAACTGTAGCGAAAGGGGCCGCTCTCCCATTCTACGAGCAGTACTTC
TRBV9,NA,TRBJ2-3,NA,CASSFRLGGGTDTQYF,TGTGCCAGCAGCTTCCGGCTGGGGGGAGGAACAGATACGCAGTATTTT
TRBV27,few,TRBJ2-2,NA,CASSWDITNTGELFF,TGTGCCAGCAGTTGGGACATCACGAACACCGGGGAGCTGTTTTTT
TRBV29-1,NA,TRBJ2-2,TRBD2,CSVFGLANTGELFF,TGCAGCGTTTTTGGACTAGCGAACACCGGGGAGCTGTTTTTT
TRBV27,NA,TRBJ1-1,NA,CASKSCGDRNTEAFF,TGTGCCAGCAAATCGTGCGGAGACAGAAACACTGAAGCTTTCTTT
TRBV13,NA,TRBJ2-7,TRBD2,CASSPTASGAYEQYF,TGTGCCAGCAGCCCGACCGCTAGCGGGGCCTACGAGCAGTACTTC
TRBV10-3,few,TRBJ2-1,NA,CAIRTGIGEQFF,TGTGCCATCAGGACCGGCATCGGGGAGCAGTTCTTC
TRBV4-1,many,TRBJ2-7,NA,CASSQEGPRGYEQYF,TGCGCCAGCAGCCAAGAAGGGCCCCGGGGTTACGAGCAGTACTTC
TRBV4-1,few,TRBJ1-5,TRBD1,CASSPNPGQGVQPQHF,TGCGCCAGCAGCCCAAATCCGGGACAGGGCGTTCAGCCCCAGCATTTT
TRBV4-1,NA,TRBJ2-5,TRBD2,CASSQERGTSEPYQETQYF,TGCGCCAGCAGCCAAGAAAGGGGGACTAGCGAACCGTACCAAGAGACCCAGTACTTC
TRBV27,many,TRBJ2-1,NA,CASSPDSPYNEQFF,TGTGCCAGCAGCCCTGACAGTCCCTACAATGAGCAGTTCTTC
TRBV7-9,NA,TRBJ2-1,TRBD1,CASSKQGGEQFF,TGTGCCAGCAGCAAACAGGGGGGCGAGCAGTTCTTC
TRBV3-1,NA,TRBJ2-7,NA,CASSHAPTTNSYEQYF,TGTGCCAGCAGCCATGCCCCTACTACTAACTCCTACGAGCAGTACTTC
TRBV30,NA,TRBJ1-1,TRBD1,CAWVRQGAAEAFF,TGTGCCTGGGTGAGACAGGGGGCCGCTGAAGCTTTCTTT
TRBV20-1,NA,TRBJ2-5,TRBD2,CSARDVLAGRQETQYF,TGCAGTGCTAGAGATGTCCTAGCGGGAAGACAAGAGACCCAGTACTTC
TRBV10-3,NA,TRBJ2-7,TRBD2,CAIQQASGSYEQYF,TGTGCCATCCAACAGGCTAGCGGTAGCTACGAGCAGTACTTC